This T cell receptor (beta chain) was sequenced in a study of OX40 agonist ivuxolimab in advanced cancers. Study at large: Of mixed ages from roughly 23 to 85 and averaging around 60 years, the group was almost 85% male. Two cutaneous melanoma patients and one hepatocellular carcinoma patient, three in all, had partial responses. Whole-study results and caveats: Expansion of clones was among the lowest in partial responders at 0.1-3.0 mg/kg.

Profiled with immunoSEQ multiplex PCR; TCRdb holds only in-frame clones, not every one. Among 85,000 to 120,000 clones listed, around nine tenths were seen once. It was autoimmune disease history or systemic immunosuppression that excluded patients. As to this clone: Antigen: not known.

CDR3 length: 15 residues. Germline V gene data show CDR1 as SEHNR and CDR2 as FQNEAQ (reference sequence). V gave up 6 bases and J gave up 4 bases, with 16 bases separating them. This specimen was CD4+ or CD8+ T cells sorted from blood, taken in a trial of the OX40 agonist ivuxolimab. The sequence was collected from an adult with an advanced solid tumor such as melanoma, head and neck, liver or kidney cancer. This chain links TRBV7-9 with TRBJ1-5; TRBD1 is a possible D gene (5 bases). CDR3 residues: CASSPGTGGNQPQHF. The CDR3 bases are TGTGCCAGCAGTCCCGGGACCGGGGGAAATCAGCCCCAGCATTTT.